Listed here is a single T cell receptor (beta chain). No antigen is known for it. It has no much larger one-base neighbor in the sample; base qualities were not kept. The library was built by means of the immunoSEQ multiplex PCR assay. The multiplex PCR relied on a mix of 60 forward primers for TCR Vbeta segments and 13 reverse primers for TCR Jbeta segments. Amplification of the CDR3 region of rearranged TCR beta genes was performed with a multiplex PCR assay on genomic DNA. The amplified TCR beta libraries were sequenced on the Illumina HiSeq System as 87-base-pair reads. The paper's processing steps were these. Across the 500 to 700 repertoires, a later analysis counted roughly 84 million unique TCR beta chains, 8.5 million to 12 million of which were shared by at least two donors. Raw reads were error-corrected and collapsed into unique sequences by a nearest-neighbor algorithm in which closely related sequences were merged to remove PCR and sequencing errors. V, D and J gene segments were assigned by aligning CDR3 sequences to IMGT reference sequences. Each retained sequence needed at least a six-nucleotide match to both a V gene segment and a J gene segment. Rearrangements were called productive when the CDR3 lacked stop codons and stayed in frame with V and J; all others were non-productive. CDR3 was defined by IMGT convention, running from the second conserved V-encoded cysteine to the conserved J-encoded phenylalanine. In an earlier analysis of more than 550 of the donors, sequences lacking an unambiguous match to a single V gene segment were excluded. An earlier analysis of 587 of the donors called V segments functional above 56.7% productive rearrangements and segregating when the between-donor standard deviation exceeded 5%. A statistical classification framework was built to diagnose cytomegalovirus status from the catalog of TCR beta chain sequences. In a later analysis, TCR nucleotide sequences were compared against IMGT/GENE-DB human TR gene sequences so that V and J genes could be assigned. The TCRdist pipeline was used in a later analysis to assign CDR3 sequences and most-parsimonious VDJ recombination scenarios. A later analysis defined each TCR beta chain by its CDR3 amino acid sequence plus V-gene family, and excluded reads lacking a unique V-gene family. A later analysis removed over 500 highly shared, low-generation-probability nucleotide sequences to deal with suspected cross-contamination and a sequencing artifact. In a later analysis, a clonal expansion index for each public chain was calculated from normalized within-repertoire ranks of inferred template counts. In a later analysis, generation probabilities were computed with a VDJ recombination model fitted to out-of-frame rearrangements, and the resulting probabilities were checked against IGoR. In a later analysis, TCR-TCR, TCR-HLA and TCR-CMV co-occurrence was scored with hypergeometric tests, and a repertoire-size bias correction was applied to TCR pairs. A later analysis estimated false discovery rates by permuting HLA or CMV assignments 20 times. In a later analysis, co-occurring TCRs were grouped using DBSCAN, with TCRdist sequence similarity added in when clustering inside HLA-allele-positive subsets. Repertoires with fewer than 30,000 or more than 120,000 public chains were left out of co-occurrence clustering, as were four to six repertoires with anomalous nucleotide sharing. The table comes from immuneACCESS by way of TCRdb, which keeps in-frame sequences with V and J called. Part of the clones is missing from these tables; in studies checked, under half for an unresolved V gene and the rest for unknown reasons. V and J calls and clone size are as listed in that table; D and trimming were resolved from the DNA. The sample table contains roughly 78,000 clones; only one count was recorded for roughly 64% of them. The ten top clones hold around 6% of the sample.

As encoded in the germline V gene, CDR1 is SGHTA while CDR2 is FQGNSA. Spanning cysteine to phenylalanine, the CDR3 consists of 17 amino acids. Only the CDR3 DNA is retained, 51 bases long and in frame from the first base. V is cut back by 4 bases and J by 3 bases, with 11 bases in the junction unmatched. The sample is drawn from a study of cytomegalovirus exposure and HLA in healthy donors (dated by TCRdb to 2015 to 2018). The study in broad terms: An earlier analysis of some 500 of the donors reported approximately 300 Gb of sequence data and 117 million unique TCR beta sequences from about 179 million T cells. Four to six DR-DQ haplotypes were handled as single units for association and clustering, since linkage in the cohort was strong. A later analysis re-examined previously published TCR beta repertoires from several hundred donors and added high-resolution HLA genotyping to investigate patterns of TCR occurrence. Rather than drawing on any new phenotypic data, the later analysis identified candidate immune exposures from TCR beta sequences and the way those sequences occurred across donors. All discovery cohort repertoires had been generated on a single sequencing platform. The T cell repertoires of 666 subjects were profiled by immunosequencing and related to cytomegalovirus serostatus. On average, about 200,000 unique TCR beta nucleotide sequences were sequenced per donor among 398 genotyped donors of the cohort, with roughly 18% of those sequences being non-productive. An earlier analysis of 587 of the donors used high-throughput TCR beta sequencing to judge whether each TCR beta V gene segment behaved as functional or pseudogenic. Along with the roughly 700-subject first cohort, a separate validation cohort of around 120 different subjects was used. Donor age, sex, ethnicity and CMV serostatus were compiled together with the repertoire data. To predict cytomegalovirus infection status, the study combined high-throughput TCR immunosequencing, statistical association of individual TCRs with disease status, and machine learning. The number of typed donors differed by locus: 629-630 for A, B, C, DRB1 and DQB1; approximately 520 for DQA1; approximately 600 for DPA1; and roughly 450 for DPB1. An early release covering some 640 HLA-typed donors comprised about 300 gigabases of sequencing data and roughly 86 million unique TCR sequences. The study aimed to test whether signatures of past pathogen exposure could be identified by cataloging public T cell receptors. Both class I and class II loci were covered by HLA typing, at four-digit resolution. Of the approximately 400 genotyped donors, about 84% fell in the genetic ancestry cluster associated with self-reported Caucasian donors. A later genetic analysis took genome-wide SNP genotypes for about 65% of the roughly 670 donors and used that subset as a discovery cohort.

The cohort was made up of approximately 670 healthy bone marrow donors. All cohort members were sampled while nominally healthy, although unrecorded immune exposures were likely present. The donor was CMV seropositive and belonged to the group of more than 250 seropositive cohort members. A peripheral blood sample was collected from each donor, and TCR beta sequencing was performed on peripheral blood mononuclear cells. The Qiagen DNeasy Blood Extraction Kit was used to extract genomic DNA from the blood cell samples. Overall study results and their limits: For the cohort, immune exposure information was limited to CMV serostatus. Because HLA typing was unavailable for some donors at each locus, only the typed subset was used in association tests. In a later analysis, TCR association rates were found to vary across HLA loci, with the most associated TCRs seen for DRB1 alleles and the fewest for HLA-C alleles. A group of highly shared sequence variants was considered likely to be a technical artifact of the sequencing pipeline. A further reported finding was that TCR beta sequences accurately predicted the HLA-A and HLA-B alleles for most subjects in the first cohort. Some IMGT-functional V segments, including TRBV6-2 and TRBV6-3, could not be told apart with the 87-base-pair reads, so those segments were excluded. Compared with the roughly 670-donor mean, donors in an Asian-associated ancestry cluster had fewer N-insertions in productive TCRs, according to a later genetic analysis. Specific HLA alleles were associated with 15,000 to 20,000 TCR beta sequences at a false discovery rate of 0.05 in a later analysis. In vitro tests confirmed that a few of the cytomegalovirus-associated TCR beta chains recognize cytomegalovirus antigens. A later analysis found that HLA-associated TCR beta chains were more clonally expanded and had lower generation probabilities than equally common non-associated chains. Linkage disequilibrium might explain the correlated functional status among segregating V segments, but an unknown experimental factor could not be ruled out. Assigning TCR associations to individual alleles was difficult when HLA alleles, especially DR and DQ, strongly co-occurred. A later genetic analysis associated a missense DCLRE1C variant with V-gene and J-gene trimming of TCR beta chains, and an independent cohort replicated the association. The classifier was reported to diagnose cytomegalovirus status with high specificity and sensitivity in both the original cohort and the validation cohort. The study gave a list of roughly 150 TCR beta chains associated with cytomegalovirus. It was suggested by the authors that the approach could potentially be generalized to other disease states and immunological phenotypes. In an earlier analysis of approximately 590 of the donors, most TCR beta V segments appeared in productive rearrangements about 87% or about 30% of the time, broadly matching IMGT annotations. According to a later analysis, most CMV-associated TCR beta chains appeared to be HLA-restricted, and the HLA associations seemed to be driven largely by CMV exposure. Because counts were too low, seventeen rarely observed V segments, including chromosome 9 orphons, were left out of the earlier analysis of a few hundred of the donors. A later analysis reported that several top co-occurrence clusters appeared linked to parvovirus B19, influenza, CMV and Epstein-Barr virus. In this cohort, only TCR beta chains were sequenced, and detectable features were limited by the absence of alpha or paired-chain data. Across donors, most TCR sequences were observed very rarely, whereas some public TCRs were present in many individuals. Presence/absence analyses assumed roughly uniform sequencing depth across donors, an assumption that may not hold.

The chain is encoded by TRBV7-2 joined to TRBJ2-7; 11 bases in the junction line up with TRBD2. This TCR was sampled from a man aged 25-45 years in good health and CMV-seropositive. Sequenced input: PBMCs. The base sequence is TGTGCCAGCAGCTCCGACCGCCCGCTAGCGGGAGGCTACGAGCAGTACTTC. It specifies CASSSDRPLAGGYEQYF.